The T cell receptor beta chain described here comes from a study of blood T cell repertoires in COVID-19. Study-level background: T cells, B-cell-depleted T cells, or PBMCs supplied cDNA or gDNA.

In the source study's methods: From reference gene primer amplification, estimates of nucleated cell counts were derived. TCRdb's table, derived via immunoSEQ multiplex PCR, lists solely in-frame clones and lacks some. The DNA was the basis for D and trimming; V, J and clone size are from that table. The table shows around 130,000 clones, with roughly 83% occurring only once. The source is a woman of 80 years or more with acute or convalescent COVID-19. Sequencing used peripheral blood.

The CDR3 region has the DNA TGTGCCAGCAGTCCCTGGGGGGCTGAAGCTTTCTTT. It yields the protein CASSPWGAEAFF. The chain uses TRBV12-3 or TRBV12-4 and TRBJ1-1, with D possibly matching TRBD1 (5 bases). The V end was cut by 5 bases, the J end by 6 bases, with 10 bases between. The CDR3 has 12 residues.